A single sample gave rise to the 19 T cell receptor beta chains below, sequenced in a study of immune characterization of retroperitoneal liposarcoma. TCRdb re-analysed the PCR reads in MiXCR, keeping a single row per CDR3 protein. The sample has about 10,000 distinct CDR3 sequences; approximately 30% are singletons. Sequencing used tumor tissue. Receptors were obtained from a female donor with retroperitoneal liposarcoma.

Notes on this clonotype: Being one base from a much bigger clone, this may be a read error. The J gene is TRBJ2-3, the V gene TRBV11-2; D is unresolved. The end of the DNA is better explained by TRBJ2-5, so the J call may be wrong. Germline V gives CDR1 SGHAT, CDR2 FQNNGV. The CDR3 covers 12 residues. Written as DNA, the CDR3 is TGTACCAGCAGCTTAGTCAGAGAGACCCAGTACTTC. It yields the protein CTSSLVRETQYF.

The CDR3 nucleotides read TGTGCCAGCAGTGAAGTACAGGGGGAGGTTGGCTACACCTTC. Protein product: CASSEVQGEVGYTF. This chain links TRBV6-1 with TRBJ1-2, with 8 bases that match TRBD1. This CDR3 is 14 amino acids long. Per germline, CDR1 MNHNS and CDR2 SASEGT. With V trimmed by 1 base and J by 7 bases, 5 bases remained unmatched.

This clonotype was counted only a few times. The rearrangement uses TRBV27 and TRBJ1-1; D unresolved. V was cut by 2 bases and J by 4 bases, with 14 bases left in between. The CDR3 loop spans 15 amino acids. Germline loops: CDR1 MNHEY, CDR2 SMNVEV (reference sequence). CDR3 bases: TGTGCCAGCAGTTTAGGAAGCCCGGGCTCCACTGAAGCTTTCTTT. Its translation is CASSLGSPGSTEAFF.

By its share, this clonotype is large. The chain couples TRBV7-2 to TRBJ2-5; no reliable D call. The V end lost 5 bases, the J end lost 1 base, and 14 bases lay between the germline ends. Germline loops: CDR1 SGHTA, CDR2 FQGNSA. The CDR3 consists of 15 residues. In DNA, the CDR3 is TGTGCCAGCAGCCATGCCGCGGCAGTCCAAGAGACCCAGTACTTC. Its protein is CASSHAAAVQETQYF. Complete variable domain (other parts from reference TRBV7-2 and TRBJ2-5): GAGVSQSPSNKVTEKGKDVELRCDPISGHTALYWYRQSLGQGLEFLIYFQGNSAPDKSGLPSDRFSAERTGGSVSTLTIQRTQQEDSAVYLCASSHAAAVQETQYFGPGTRLLVL.

The CDR3 DNA follows: TGTGCCAGCAGCTTGTGGGGACTGACCGACACCGGGGAGCTGTTTTTT. It encodes CASSLWGLTDTGELFF. The gene calls are TRBV7-6 and TRBJ2-2; tentative D call: TRBD2 (6 bases). The germline V gene encodes CDR1 SGHVS and CDR2 FNYEAQ. The CDR3 sequence is 16 residues long. Trimming took 3 bases from V and 3 from J, leaving 14 bases between them.

There are many counts of this clonotype. The V and J genes are TRBV6-1 and TRBJ2-1, with 13 bases lining up with TRBD2. CDR3 length: 11 residues. Germline V gives CDR1 MNHNS, CDR2 SASEGT. After removal of 11 bases from V and 15 bases from J, the junction contained 7 bases not matched to a gene. CDR3 bases: TGTGCCTGGACTAGCGGGAGATTAGGGTTCTTC. Amino acids: CAWTSGRLGFF.

This clonotype is medium-sized by share. The chain couples TRBV6-1 to TRBJ2-1; no definite D call. The last part of the DNA fits TRBJ2-7 better; the J call may be wrong. CDR3 length: 15 residues. The germline gives CDR1 MNHNS, CDR2 SASEGT. In DNA, the CDR3 is TGTGCCAGCAGGTCGTGGGTTAGTTCCTACAATGAGCAGTACTTC. The encoded protein is CASRSWVSSYNEQYF.

This clonotype appeared a few times. The chain links TRBV6-6 to TRBJ2-3; the D call may be TRBD1 or TRBD2 (5 bases each). V was pared by 6 bases and J by 5 bases, with 12 bases between. The CDR3 has 13 amino acids. The germline V gene encodes CDR1 MNHNY and CDR2 SVGAGI (reference sequence). This CDR3 is CASRSGSIDTQYF. CDR3 in DNA: TGTGCCAGCAGGTCAGGGAGTATAGATACGCAGTATTTT.

This clonotype was counted ten times or more. The chain recombines TRBV6-1 with TRBJ2-1, with 10 bases matching TRBD1. CDR3 size: 15 residues. The V gene's germline CDR1 is MNHNS and CDR2 SASEGT. The trim removed 1 base at V and 3 bases at J, leaving 0 bases unmatched. The CDR3 coding sequence is TGTGCCAGCAGTGAAGGGACAGGGGGCTACAATGAGCAGTTCTTC. It translates to CASSEGTGGYNEQFF.

The sample holds many counts of this clonotype. This chain joins TRBV6-1 and TRBJ2-1, with D perhaps TRBD1 (6 bases). The J call may be in error: the DNA end matches TRBJ2-7 better. The germline gives CDR1 MNHNS, CDR2 SASEGT. The length of the CDR3 is 15 residues. The CDR3 here is CASRFTGQYRYEQYF. CDR3 nucleotide sequence: TGTGCCAGCAGATTCACAGGGCAATATCGCTACGAGCAGTACTTC.

J is TRBJ2-3 and V is TRBV4-1; possibly TRBD1 or TRBD2 for D (6 bases each). The germline gives CDR1 MGHRA, CDR2 YSYEKL. V was clipped by 10 bases and J by 2 bases, with 22 bases between them. The CDR3 covers 16 residues. For the CDR3, the DNA is TGCGCCACAAGCGGGCCACAGGGAGCCTCCACAGATACGCAGTATTTT. Translated: CATSGPQGASTDTQYF.

Comments on this clonotype: The junction differs from germline at one of its ends, possibly a read error. V and J are TRBV5-3 and TRBJ1-2, with unresolved D. TRBV5-3 is identified as an open reading frame with a role that is uncertain. The CDR3 covers 13 residues. The CDR3 DNA is TGTGCCAGCAGCTCCCACCTAGGTGTTGGCTACACCTTC. This gives the protein CASSSHLGVGYTF.

The chain couples TRBV6-1 to TRBJ2-5; a possible D gene is TRBD1 (7 bases). The germline V and J ends were trimmed by 2 bases and 5 bases, with 24 bases remaining between them. The CDR3 is 18 residues long. Germline V CDR1 and CDR2: MNHNS, SASEGT. The CDR3 nucleotides are TGTGCCAGCAGTGAACTAAGGAGGGGGCGCCCAGGGTTTGAGACCCAGTACTTC. This codes for CASSELRRGRPGFETQYF.

V usage is TRBV7-2 and J usage is TRBJ2-1, with D possibly TRBD1 on 6 matching bases. The CDR3 is 13 residues long. Germline CDR1 and CDR2: SGHTA and FQGNSA. V was pared by 5 bases and J by 13 bases, with 18 bases between. Written as DNA, the CDR3 is TGTGCCAGCAGCACCTGGACAGCAGAGACCCAGTTCTTC. Encoded protein: CASSTWTAETQFF.

The chain recombines TRBV12-5 with TRBJ1-1, with D perhaps TRBD1 (5 bases). V was cut by 2 bases and J by 6 bases, with 10 bases left in between. This CDR3 contains 13 residues. CDR1 LGHNT and CDR2 FRNRAP come from the germline V gene. CDR3 sequence (DNA): TGTGCTAGTGGTTTGACTGGAGGGGCTGAAGCTTTCTTT. Its protein product is CASGLTGGAEAFF.

The sample holds many counts of this clonotype. The rearrangement links TRBV6-1 to TRBJ2-1; perhaps TRBD2 as D (7 bases). The J call may be in error: the DNA end matches TRBJ2-7 better. The V gene's germline CDR1 is MNHNS and CDR2 SASEGT. The CDR3 is 15 residues long. CDR3 nucleotide sequence: TGTGCCAGCAGTTCTGCGGGGGCCTCCTACAATGAGCAGTACTTC. Translation gives CASSSAGASYNEQYF.

This clonotype showed up just a few times. The chain uses TRBV6-1 and TRBJ2-4, with a tentative D call TRBD1 (5 bases). The V gene's germline CDR1 is MNHNS and CDR2 SASEGT. The CDR3 runs to 16 residues. V shed 0 bases and J shed 0 bases, with 9 bases lying between them. CDR3 loop: CASSEAGAVAKNIQYF. CDR3 nucleotide sequence: TGTGCCAGCAGTGAAGCAGGGGCCGTAGCCAAAAACATTCAGTACTTC.

This clonotype ranks as medium-sized. In DNA, the CDR3 is TGTGCCAGCAGTTATAAGTCCTACAATGAGCAGTTCTTC. It codes for CASSYKSYNEQFF. The V gene is TRBV6-2 or TRBV6-3, the J gene TRBJ2-1; unclear D gene. V lost 3 bases and J lost 1, with 4 bases in between. The CDR3 has 13 residues. From germline, CDR1 is MNHEY and CDR2 SVGEGT.

The CDR3 DNA reads TGTGCCAGCAGCTTTACGGGACAGGGGGCCTACGAGCAGTACTTC. It specifies CASSFTGQGAYEQYF. The rearrangement uses TRBV6-2 or TRBV6-3 and TRBJ2-1; 11 bases match TRBD1. The assigned J gene may be wrong: the sequence end matches TRBJ2-7 better. Germline V gives CDR1 MNHEY, CDR2 SVGEGT. The CDR3 length is 15 residues.